The 21 T cell receptor beta chains presented below share a single source sample, sequenced in a study of neurological immune-mediated disorders. TCRdb redid the calling of the 5' RACE reads with MiXCR, one entry per CDR3 protein. The sample yields about 95,000 distinct CDR3 sequences, 3% to 4.5% seen once. Sequencing was carried out using PBMCs. These receptors were taken from a woman aged 18-29 years with multiple sclerosis.

This clonotype was detected ten times or more. CDR3 nucleotides: TGCAGTGCTAGAGATTCCCTGAGCTCCTACAATGAGCAGTTCTTC. Amino acids: CSARDSLSSYNEQFF. The V gene is TRBV20-1, the J gene TRBJ2-1; D is unresolved. V was trimmed by 0 bases and J by 0 bases, leaving 9 bases between them. CDR3 size: 15 residues. Germline V gene data show CDR1 as DFQATT and CDR2 as SNEGSKA (reference sequence).

In this sample, this clonotype turned up many times. The chain carries TRBV20-1 and TRBJ1-1, with D uncertain. The CDR3 totals 14 residues. With 1 base removed from V and 3 bases from J, the gap between germline ends came to 12 bases. CDR1 DFQATT and CDR2 SNEGSKA come from the germline V gene (reference sequence). CDR3 in amino acids: CSARVPWVDTEAFF. The DNA of the CDR3 is TGCAGTGCTAGAGTACCGTGGGTGGACACTGAAGCTTTCTTT.

This clonotype was picked up many times. The rearrangement joins TRBV6-4 to TRBJ2-5, with 9 bases that match TRBD1. This CDR3 is built from 15 residues. Germline assignment: CDR1 MRHNA and CDR2 SNTAGT. V gave up 5 bases and J gave up 1 base; unmatched junction bases: 5. The CDR3 DNA reads TGTGCCAGCAGTAGGACAGGGGCCAGCCAAGAGACCCAGTACTTC. Protein product: CASSRTGASQETQYF.

This clonotype came up many times. V and J are TRBV9 and TRBJ2-5; D may match TRBD1 or TRBD2 (7 bases each). The CDR3 totals 15 residues. Germline assignment: CDR1 SGDLS and CDR2 YYNGEE. Trimming removed 5 bases from V and 4 bases from J, with 18 bases in between. CDR3 bases: TGTGCCAGCAGTCTACAGGGGAGGGATGCAGAGACCCAGTACTTC. Amino acids: CASSLQGRDAETQYF.

The chain links TRBV4-2 to TRBJ1-1; possibly TRBD1 for D (5 bases). V lost 0 bases and J 1 base, leaving 15 bases between the germline ends. This CDR3 comprises 17 residues. Germline V gene data show CDR1 as LGHNA and CDR2 as YNFKEQ. The CDR3 loop is CASSQDGSGGRNTEAFF. As DNA, the CDR3 is TGTGCCAGCAGCCAAGATGGTTCCGGGGGAAGGAACACTGAAGCTTTCTTT.

This clonotype has ten or more counts. The rearrangement uses TRBV7-8 and TRBJ1-1, with a tentative D call TRBD1 (5 bases). In germline, CDR1 is SGHVS, CDR2 FQNEAQ. This CDR3 contains 16 residues. The V gene lost 1 base and the J gene lost 2 bases, with 14 bases spanning the gap. Here the CDR3 DNA reads TGTGCCAGCAGCTTAGAAGGCTGGGGCGGTAACACTGAAGCTTTCTTT. It translates to CASSLEGWGGNTEAFF.

Many counts were recorded for this clonotype. The chain joins TRBV5-1 to TRBJ2-3; the match to TRBD1 covers 8 bases. Per the germline V gene, CDR1 is SGHRS and CDR2 is YFSETQ. This CDR3 is 15 amino acids long. With V trimmed by 4 bases and J by 4 bases, 8 bases remained unmatched. The chain's CDR3 is CASSQGDRPSDTQYF. The CDR3 nucleotides read TGCGCCAGCAGCCAAGGGGACAGGCCTTCAGATACGCAGTATTTT.

This clonotype has ten or more counts. The CDR3 nucleotides read TGTGCCATCAGTGAGTCAGGGCGGGGGCGGAACGAGCAGTACTTC. This sequence encodes CAISESGRGRNEQYF. The rearrangement uses TRBV10-3 and TRBJ2-7; a possible D gene is TRBD2 (7 bases). There are 15 residues in the CDR3. With 0 bases removed from V and 5 bases from J, the gap between germline ends came to 14 bases. Germline-derived CDR1 and CDR2 are ENHRY and SYGVKD.

This clonotype has ten or more counts. The chain recombines TRBV5-1 with TRBJ1-2, with D possibly matching TRBD1 (6 bases). This CDR3 has 15 residues. V was trimmed by 3 bases and J by 0 bases, leaving 12 bases between them. Germline V CDR1 and CDR2: SGHRS, YFSETQ. The CDR3 coding sequence is TGCGCCAGCAGCTCCCAGGGGCCTCCTAACTATGGCTACACCTTC. Amino acids: CASSSQGPPNYGYTF.

This clonotype was seen more than once but under ten times. Given a much more abundant clone one base away, this may be a read error. The chain links TRBV4-2 to TRBJ1-5; D is unresolved. Germline V gene sequence: CDR1 LGHNA, CDR2 YNFKEQ. The CDR3 spans 14 residues. The CDR3 here is CASSPDAENQPQNF. The CDR3 nucleotides read TGTGCCAGCAGCCCCGATGCCGAGAATCAGCCCCAGAATTTT.

In its sample, this clonotype was seen many times. The rearrangement links TRBV3-1 to TRBJ2-7, with D uncertain. Looked up from germline, CDR1 is LGHDT and CDR2 is YNNKEL (reference sequence). The CDR3 is 16 amino acids. The germline V and J ends were trimmed by 0 bases and 1 base, with 13 bases remaining between them. CDR3 sequence reads: CASSQDLGRLSYEQYF. CDR3 sequence (DNA): TGTGCCAGCAGCCAAGATCTAGGGCGCCTATCCTACGAGCAGTACTTC.

This clonotype showed up just once. The chain recombines TRBV18 with TRBJ2-7, with 7 bases lining up with TRBD2. This CDR3 has 18 residues. The ends lost 2 bases at V and 2 bases at J; junction bases unmatched: 15. The germline V gene has CDR1 KGHSH and CDR2 LQKENI. The CDR3 sequence: CASSPTLQASGLPYEQYF. The CDR3 bases are TGTGCCAGCTCACCAACCCTGCAGGCTAGCGGACTCCCCTACGAGCAGTACTTC.

This clonotype was seen ten or more times. This sequence joins TRBV12-3 or TRBV12-4 and TRBJ2-7; weak D call: TRBD1 (5 bases). V lost 6 bases to trimming and J lost 4 bases, with 13 bases between them. This CDR3 is built from 13 residues. As DNA, the CDR3 is TGTGCCAGCAGCCAAGACAGCCTTTACGAGCAGTACTTC. Its translation: CASSQDSLYEQYF.

Many counts were recorded for this clonotype. This chain's CDR3 is CSVGTQSEQFF. The CDR3 region has the DNA TGCAGCGTGGGTACACAAAGTGAGCAGTTCTTC. V and J are TRBV29-1 and TRBJ2-1; D remains unclear. Trimming cost V 6 bases and J 9 bases, with 12 bases left between them. The CDR3 covers 11 residues. The germline V gene has CDR1 SQVTM and CDR2 ANQGSEA.

The rearrangement uses TRBV24-1 and TRBJ2-7; tentatively, D is TRBD1 (6 bases). Germline CDR1 reads KGHDR; CDR2 reads SFDVKD. The CDR3 loop spans 16 amino acids. Trimming left V 7 bases short and J 2 bases short, with 20 bases between. Written as DNA, the CDR3 is TGTGCCACCAGCCTCGTCACAGACAGGCAGACCTACGAGCAGTACTTC. This gives the protein CATSLVTDRQTYEQYF.

In this sample, this clonotype turned up many times. The J gene is TRBJ2-3, the V gene TRBV5-1; D unclear. Looked up from germline, CDR1 is SGHRS and CDR2 is YFSETQ. Trimming took off 4 bases at V and 0 bases at J, with 9 bases between the two ends. CDR3 length equals 14 residues. The CDR3 DNA reads TGCGCCAGCAGCGAGGACGGGAGCACAGATACGCAGTATTTT. Translation gives CASSEDGSTDTQYF.

In this sample, this clonotype turned up many times. This chain uses TRBV7-9 with TRBJ2-5; TRBD2 agrees at 13 bases. Germline V CDR1 and CDR2: SEHNR, FQNEAQ (reference sequence). V lost 1 base, J lost 5 bases, and 7 bases stayed unmatched. This CDR3 region has 17 residues. DNA of the CDR3: TGTGCCAGCAGCTTAGACTGGACTAGCGGGGGCGGGGAGACCCAGTACTTC. Protein sequence: CASSLDWTSGGGETQYF.

This clonotype has ten or more counts. The chain recombines TRBV7-9 with TRBJ2-1, with TRBD1 matching 8 bases. Trimming took 1 base from V and 5 from J; bases not matched to a gene: 4. The V gene's germline CDR1 is SEHNR and CDR2 FQNEAQ (reference sequence). The CDR3 totals 15 residues. The CDR3 protein is CASSLGQGANNEQFF. DNA for the CDR3: TGTGCCAGCAGCTTAGGTCAGGGGGCGAACAATGAGCAGTTCTTC.

The rearrangement joins TRBV30 to TRBJ1-1; a possible D gene is TRBD1 (5 bases). The CDR3 is 14 amino acids. Germline lookup yields CDR1 GTSNPN and CDR2 SVGIG (reference sequence). The V and J ends lost 4 bases and 4 bases respectively, with 16 bases between them. The CDR3 DNA follows: TGTGCCTGGACCCCCCGGAGCGGGGGCACTGAAGCTTTCTTT. Protein: CAWTPRSGGTEAFF.

This clonotype was seen many times. This chain joins TRBV28 and TRBJ1-5, with 8 bases matching TRBD1. The CDR3 is 15 amino acids. Trimming took 4 bases from V and 3 from J; bases not matched to a gene: 5. The germline gives CDR1 MDHEN, CDR2 SYDVKM. The CDR3 DNA follows: TGTGCCAGCAGTTCCGGGACAGGTGCCAATCAGCCCCAGCATTTT. It specifies CASSSGTGANQPQHF.

At least ten counts were recorded for this clonotype. This chain joins TRBV29-1 and TRBJ2-5; D call uncertain. CDR1 is SQVTM, CDR2 ANQGSEA, per germline. V lost 2 bases to trimming and J lost 7 bases, with 8 bases between them. The length of the CDR3 is 11 residues. This CDR3 reads CSVELSRTQYF. CDR3 DNA: TGCAGCGTTGAACTCTCGCGGACCCAGTACTTC.